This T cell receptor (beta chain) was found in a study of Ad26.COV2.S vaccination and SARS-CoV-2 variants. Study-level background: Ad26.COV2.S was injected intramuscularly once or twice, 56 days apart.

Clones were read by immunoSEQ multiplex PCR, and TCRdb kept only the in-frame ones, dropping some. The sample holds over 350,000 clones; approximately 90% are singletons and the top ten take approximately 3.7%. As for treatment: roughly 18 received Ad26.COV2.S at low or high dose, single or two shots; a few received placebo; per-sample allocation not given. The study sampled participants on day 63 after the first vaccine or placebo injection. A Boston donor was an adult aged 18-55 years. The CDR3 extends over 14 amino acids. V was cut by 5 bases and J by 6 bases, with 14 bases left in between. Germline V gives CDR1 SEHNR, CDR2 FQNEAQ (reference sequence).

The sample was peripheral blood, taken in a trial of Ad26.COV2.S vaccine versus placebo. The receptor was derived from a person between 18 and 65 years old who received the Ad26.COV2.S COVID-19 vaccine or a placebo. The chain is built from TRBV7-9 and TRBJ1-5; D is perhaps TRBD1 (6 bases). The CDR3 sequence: CASSPSGEGQPQHF. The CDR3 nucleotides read TGTGCCAGCAGCCCTTCAGGGGAGGGTCAGCCCCAGCATTTT.